Listed below are T cell receptor beta chains from one sample, sequenced in a study of blood T cell repertoires in COVID-19. Sequencing used immunoSEQ multiplex PCR; TCRdb keeps in-frame clones, though not all of them. Among some 300,000 clones, 90% were seen once, and the ten largest hold 3.9%. The sequencing sample was made of PBMCs or T cells enriched from blood (not recorded which). The source of these receptors is a woman aged 25 to 39 who had been exposed to COVID-19. Both conserved end residues are part of each CDR3. A D gene is named only where the DNA matches it firmly.

V	J	D	CDR3
TRBV19	TRBJ2-1	TRBD2	CASVGSGGYNEQFF
TRBV5-5	TRBJ1-4	.	CASSPLTSRASTNEKLFF
TRBV6-5	TRBJ1-1	.	CASSRWRGTEAFF
TRBV18	TRBJ1-4	TRBD1	CASSPDGQGFGEKLFF
TRBV19	TRBJ1-2	TRBD1	CASSGDSFSYGYTF
TRBV7-3	TRBJ2-2	TRBD2	CASSQRGGYTGELFF
TRBV6-2/TRBV6-3	TRBJ1-5	TRBD1	CASSYRGTGGHQPQHF
TRBV10-3	TRBJ1-5	TRBD1	CAIAETTQGYQPQHF
TRBV30	TRBJ1-2	TRBD1	CAWRDRVYGYTF
TRBV4-1	TRBJ1-2	.	CASSQEGRNYGYTF
TRBV3-1/TRBV3-2	TRBJ2-7	.	CASSPSGSTGEQYF
TRBV7-6	TRBJ2-1	.	CASSLVGGTLVEQFF
TRBV6-1	TRBJ2-7	.	CASSVQYEGAGTNSYEQYF
TRBV11-2	TRBJ1-5	.	CASSLAGANQPQHF
TRBV19	TRBJ1-3	.	CASSIGSPGNTIYF
TRBV5-4	TRBJ2-5	.	CASSLGGGGSQETQYF
TRBV7-2	TRBJ2-7	TRBD2	CASSLAGGSYEQYF
TRBV7-6	TRBJ1-4	TRBD1	CASSFRQGKATNEKLFF
TRBV10-3	TRBJ2-4	.	CAISQDRAKNIQYF
TRBV13	TRBJ1-5	.	CASSLAGGNQPQHF
TRBV2	TRBJ1-5	TRBD1	CASSGQGAVGQPQHF
TRBV5-1	TRBJ1-3	.	CASSLAGGAYGNTIYF
TRBV5-1	TRBJ2-5	.	CASSFPGGVETQYF
TRBV5-1	TRBJ1-2	.	CASSLRDNYGYTF
TRBV7-2	TRBJ2-1	TRBD1	CASSSAPPGQGHNEQFF
TRBV2	TRBJ1-5	TRBD1	CASSGTGAYQPQHF
TRBV7-6	TRBJ1-1	.	CASSLAPRPNTEAFF
TRBV4-2	TRBJ2-2	TRBD2	CASSQGGGLADTGELFF
TRBV3-1/TRBV3-2	TRBJ2-1	TRBD1	CASSQRTGTGGEQFF
TRBV24-1	TRBJ2-5	TRBD1	CATSDLDLDRAQETQYF
TRBV10-3	TRBJ1-4	TRBD1	CAISEGRNRQGDEKLFF
TRBV12-5	TRBJ1-6	.	CASGFRGSPLHF
TRBV6-2/TRBV6-3	TRBJ2-5	TRBD2	CASSYLRPGLAGVYQETQYF
TRBV6-5	TRBJ2-7	TRBD1	CASSYVTGGAYEQYF
TRBV3-1/TRBV3-2	TRBJ1-5	.	CASSLALDGGSQHF
TRBV5-1	TRBJ2-3	.	CASSLSLHSSTDTQYF
TRBV5-1	TRBJ1-2	TRBD1	CASSLGTGGNYGYTF
TRBV7-6	TRBJ1-1	.	CASSRPLDQVGTEAFF
TRBV19	TRBJ2-7	TRBD1	CASSDSGQGPLGEQYF
TRBV19	TRBJ1-5	.	CASSILSREVKPQHF